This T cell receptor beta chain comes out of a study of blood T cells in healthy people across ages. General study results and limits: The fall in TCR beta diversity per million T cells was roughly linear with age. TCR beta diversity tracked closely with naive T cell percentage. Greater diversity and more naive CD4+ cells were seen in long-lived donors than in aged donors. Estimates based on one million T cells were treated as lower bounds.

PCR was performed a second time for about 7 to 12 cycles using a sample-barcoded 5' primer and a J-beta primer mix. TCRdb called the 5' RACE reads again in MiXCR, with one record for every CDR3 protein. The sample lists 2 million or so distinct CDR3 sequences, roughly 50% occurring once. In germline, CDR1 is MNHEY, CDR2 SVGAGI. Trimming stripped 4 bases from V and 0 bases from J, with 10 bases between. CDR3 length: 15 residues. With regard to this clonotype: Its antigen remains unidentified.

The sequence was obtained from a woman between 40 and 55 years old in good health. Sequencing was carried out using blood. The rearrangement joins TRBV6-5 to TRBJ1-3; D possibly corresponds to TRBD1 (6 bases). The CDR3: CASSFQGGSGNTIYF. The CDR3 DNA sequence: TGTGCCAGCAGTTTTCAAGGGGGCTCTGGAAACACCATATATTTT.